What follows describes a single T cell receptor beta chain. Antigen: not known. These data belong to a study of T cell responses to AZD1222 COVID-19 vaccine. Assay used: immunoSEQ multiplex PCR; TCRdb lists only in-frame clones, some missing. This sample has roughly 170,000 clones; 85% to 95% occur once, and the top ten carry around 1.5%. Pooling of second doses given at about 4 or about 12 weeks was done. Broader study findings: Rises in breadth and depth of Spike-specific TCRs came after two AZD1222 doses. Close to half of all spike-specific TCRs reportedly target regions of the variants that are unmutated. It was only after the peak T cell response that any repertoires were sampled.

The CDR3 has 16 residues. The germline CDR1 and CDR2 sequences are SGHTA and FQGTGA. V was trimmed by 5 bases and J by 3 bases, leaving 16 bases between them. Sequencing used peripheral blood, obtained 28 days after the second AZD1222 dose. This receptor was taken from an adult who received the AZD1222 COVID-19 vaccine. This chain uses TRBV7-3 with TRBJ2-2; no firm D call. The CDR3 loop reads CASSLGATTHTGELFF. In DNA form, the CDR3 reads TGTGCCAGCAGCCTAGGAGCTACGACTCACACCGGGGAGCTGTTTTTT.